Listed here are 20 T cell receptor beta chains from one sample, sequenced in a study of T cells in Graves' hyperthyroidism and ophthalmopathy. From RNA transcripts, TCR beta CDR3 regions were amplified. An initial round of RT-PCR targeting the TCR CDR3 relied on the HTBI primer set. From the multiplex PCR reads, TCRdb called clonotypes with MiXCR, one entry per CDR3 protein. Found here are fewer than 750,000 distinct CDR3 sequences, roughly 50% of them singletons; the top ten hold around 7.7%. The sample consisted of peripheral blood or thyroid tissue (not recorded which). These receptors all stem from a woman aged 18-29 years with Graves' hyperthyroidism.

There are many counts of this clonotype. This chain uses TRBV9 with TRBJ1-1; no definite D call. The CDR3 is 13 residues long. Germline CDR1 and CDR2: SGDLS and YYNGEE. V was pared by 3 bases and J by 1 base, with 7 bases between. Here the CDR3 DNA reads TGTGCCAGCAGCGCCGCGCCGAACACTGAAGCTTTCTTT. As protein: CASSAAPNTEAFF.

This clonotype has a count of ten or more. CDR3 amino acids: CRAVGQGFMNTEAFF. The CDR3 bases are TGCAGAGCCGTGGGACAGGGCTTCATGAACACTGAAGCTTTCTTT. The V gene is TRBV20-1, the J gene TRBJ1-1, with 9 bases identical to TRBD1. CDR3 length: 15 residues. Germline V CDR1 and CDR2: DFQATT, SNEGSKA (reference sequence).

This clonotype was counted at least ten times. The genes are TRBV19 and TRBJ1-5; D is ambiguous. Trimming removed 3 bases from V and 2 bases from J, with 11 bases in between. The germline CDR1 and CDR2 sequences are LNHDA and SQIVND (reference sequence). The CDR3 sequence is 15 residues long. CDR3 in amino acids: CASSMGFQGNQPQHF. In DNA, the CDR3 is TGTGCCAGTAGTATGGGGTTCCAAGGCAATCAGCCCCAGCATTTT.

This clonotype was seen ten or more times. The chain couples TRBV24-1 to TRBJ2-5; 15 nucleotides match TRBD2. Trimming at V came to 3 bases and at J to 5 bases, leaving 9 bases not matched to a gene. CDR1 is KGHDR, CDR2 SFDVKD, per germline. This CDR3 is 18 amino acids long. DNA of the CDR3: TGTGCCACCAGTGATCGCGGGACTAGCGGGAGGATCAGGGAGACCCAGTACTTC. The encoded protein is CATSDRGTSGRIRETQYF.

The V call is TRBV7-2, the J call TRBJ2-5, with 11 nucleotides matching TRBD2. The CDR3 has 14 amino acids. The J segment lost 5 bases and the V segment lost 2 bases, leaving 1 base of the junction unmatched. Germline CDR1 and CDR2: SGHTA and FQGNSA. CDR3 protein: CASSLTSGGETQYF. The CDR3 nucleotides are TGTGCCAGCAGCTTAACTAGCGGGGGCGAGACCCAGTACTTC.

This clonotype appeared many times. The chain couples TRBV24-1 to TRBJ2-6; 9 bases are shared with TRBD1. The CDR3 loop spans 17 amino acids. CDR1 and CDR2 from the germline V gene are KGHDR and SFDVKD. Germline trimming cut 5 bases from V and 0 bases from J; bases unmatched to any gene: 4. The DNA for the CDR3 is TGTGCCACCAGTGGGACAGGGGCTCTCTCTGGGGCCAACGTCCTGACTTTC. It codes for CATSGTGALSGANVLTF.

This clonotype has a handful of counts. This may be a read error, as it is one base from a much larger clone. The conserved final phenylalanine or tryptophan is absent from the CDR3, which likely points to a read error. The CDR3 nucleotides are TGCAGTGCTAGAGACAGCCGCCGCTATGGCTACACCCTC. Encoded protein: CSARDSRRYGYTL. V and J are TRBV20-1 and TRBJ1-2, with unresolved D. The CDR3 is 13 residues long. Deletions cut 0 bases from V and 4 bases from J, with 9 bases between. Germline V gene sequence: CDR1 DFQATT, CDR2 SNEGSKA (reference sequence).

The chain couples TRBV18 to TRBJ2-5; 9 bases match TRBD2. The V segment lost 3 bases and the J segment 1 base; nucleotides outside the gene matches: 3. This CDR3 region has 15 residues. Germline CDR1 and CDR2: KGHSH and LQKENI. The CDR3 is CASSPGGRAQETQYF. CDR3 coding DNA: TGTGCCAGCTCACCGGGCGGGAGGGCCCAAGAGACCCAGTACTTC.

This clonotype has a count of ten or more. The chain combines TRBV5-8 with TRBJ1-1, with 8 bases lining up with TRBD1. From germline, CDR1 is SGHTS and CDR2 YDEGEE. V dropped 2 bases and J dropped 2; count of bases not matched to a gene: 8. The CDR3 length is 16 residues. CDR3: CASSFFSGGSNTEAFF. In DNA, the CDR3 is TGTGCCAGCAGCTTCTTCTCAGGGGGCAGCAACACTGAAGCTTTCTTT.

The chain is built from TRBV15 and TRBJ1-2; D unresolved. V was cut by 3 bases and J by 1 base, with 6 bases left in between. The CDR3 sequence is 13 residues long. Germline CDR1 is LNHNV and CDR2 is YYDKDF (reference sequence). For the CDR3, the DNA is TGTGCCACCAGCAGGGGCAATAACTATGGCTACACCTTC. Translation gives CATSRGNNYGYTF.

This clonotype has just one count. This sequence joins TRBV5-1 and TRBJ2-6; weak D call: TRBD2 (7 bases). Trimming removed 5 bases from V and 1 base from J, with 22 bases in between. CDR1 and CDR2 from the germline V gene are SGHRS and YFSETQ. This CDR3 is 19 amino acids long. Here the CDR3 DNA reads TGCGCCAGCAGGGACGCCTTCGGCAGGGGACTATCTGGGGCCAACGTCCTGACTTTC. This translates into CASRDAFGRGLSGANVLTF.

The rearrangement uses TRBV4-1 and TRBJ2-2, with TRBD2 identical over 7 bases. The CDR3 extends over 15 amino acids. V lost 1 base, J lost 3 bases, and 2 bases stayed unmatched. Looked up from germline, CDR1 is MGHRA and CDR2 is YSYEKL. CDR3 amino acids: CASSQGGSYTGELFF. In nucleotides, the CDR3 is TGCGCCAGCAGCCAAGGCGGGAGTTACACCGGGGAGCTGTTTTTT.

This clonotype was detected many times. V usage is TRBV7-2 and J usage is TRBJ2-7, with D hard to call. Germline CDR1 is SGHTA and CDR2 is FQGNSA. The CDR3 covers 11 residues. Trimming took off 2 bases at V and 2 bases at J, with 1 base between the two ends. The CDR3, as DNA: TGTGCCAGCAGCTTAACCTACGAGCAGTACTTC. It is translated as CASSLTYEQYF.

The J gene is TRBJ1-1, the V gene TRBV7-2; unclear D gene. Germline CDR1 and CDR2: SGHTA and FQGNSA. V dropped 4 bases and J dropped 11 bases, with 11 bases sitting between them. The CDR3 contains 11 residues. The CDR3 sequence: CASSSQSGAFF. CDR3 in DNA: TGTGCCAGCAGCTCCCAAAGCGGGGCTTTCTTT.

This clonotype was seen at least ten times. The chain is built from TRBV7-9 and TRBJ2-7; 7 positions match TRBD1. V lost 3 bases, J lost 2 bases, and 4 bases stayed unmatched. CDR1 and CDR2 (germline): SEHNR, FQNEAQ (reference sequence). The CDR3 spans 14 residues. For the CDR3, the DNA is TGTGCCAGCAGCTTCCCGGGACAGACCTACGAGCAGTACTTC. It is translated as CASSFPGQTYEQYF.

The genes are TRBV7-6 and TRBJ1-2; 7 bases align to TRBD1. The junction had 12 bases not matched to a gene; V was cut back by 2 bases and J by 6 bases. Germline V gene data show CDR1 as SGHVS and CDR2 as FNYEAQ. CDR3 size: 16 residues. CDR3 coding DNA: TGTGCCAGCAGCTTACTTGGAGGCACAGGGGACGATGGCTACACCTTC. Its translation is CASSLLGGTGDDGYTF.

This clonotype has a handful of counts. The CDR3 DNA reads TGTGCCAGCAGCCAAGCGGCTAGGGCGGGAAACTATGGCTACACCTTC. Translated, it gives CASSQAARAGNYGYTF. The rearrangement uses TRBV3-1 and TRBJ1-2; D remains ambiguous. This CDR3 contains 16 residues. The V and J ends lost 1 base and 2 bases respectively, with 14 bases between them. Germline values: CDR1 LGHDT, CDR2 YNNKEL (reference sequence). Full variable domain (remainder filled in from reference TRBV3-1 and TRBJ1-2): DTAVSQTPKYLVTQMGNDKSIKCEQNLGHDTMYWYKQDSKKFLKIMFSYNNKELIINETVPNRFSPKSPDKAHLNLHINSLELGDSAVYFCASSQAARAGNYGYTFGSGTRLTVV.

This chain joins TRBV30 and TRBJ2-2; a possible D gene is TRBD2 (6 bases). V was clipped by 1 base and J by 3 bases, with 15 bases between them. This CDR3 is 16 amino acids long. CDR1 and CDR2 (germline): GTSNPN, SVGIG (reference sequence). CDR3 DNA sequence: TGTGCCTGGAGTGGCGGACTAAACTTGTACACCGGGGAGCTGTTTTTT. Amino acid sequence: CAWSGGLNLYTGELFF. The entire variable domain, with the rest obtained from reference TRBV30 and TRBJ2-2, is as follows: SQTIHQWPATLVQPVGSPLSLECTVEGTSNPNLYWYRQAAGRGLQLLFYSVGIGQISSEVPQNLSASRPQDRQFILSSKKLLLSDSGFYLCAWSGGLNLYTGELFFGEGSRLTVL.

The rearrangement uses TRBV10-2 and TRBJ1-1; TRBD1 matches at 10 bases. CDR3 size: 16 residues. V shed 0 bases and J 3 bases; nucleotides not matched to a gene: 4. Germline CDR1 and CDR2: WSHSY and SAAADI. CDR3 loop: CASSESSGTGDTEAFF. CDR3 DNA: TGCGCCAGCAGTGAGTCTTCCGGGACAGGGGACACTGAAGCTTTCTTT.

As regards this clonotype: A single base separates this from a much larger clone, so it may be a read error. The CDR3 ends on some other residue instead of the conserved phenylalanine or tryptophan, so this is likely a read error. This rearrangement joins TRBV5-1 to TRBJ1-2; 9 nucleotides align to TRBD1. V lost 2 bases and J lost 3; bases outside the gene matches: 2. The CDR3 runs 14 residues. Germline V gives CDR1 SGHRS, CDR2 YFSETQ. The DNA for the CDR3 is TGCGCCAGCAGCTTTCGACAGGGGGACTATGGCTACACCTCC. Translated: CASSFRQGDYGYTS.